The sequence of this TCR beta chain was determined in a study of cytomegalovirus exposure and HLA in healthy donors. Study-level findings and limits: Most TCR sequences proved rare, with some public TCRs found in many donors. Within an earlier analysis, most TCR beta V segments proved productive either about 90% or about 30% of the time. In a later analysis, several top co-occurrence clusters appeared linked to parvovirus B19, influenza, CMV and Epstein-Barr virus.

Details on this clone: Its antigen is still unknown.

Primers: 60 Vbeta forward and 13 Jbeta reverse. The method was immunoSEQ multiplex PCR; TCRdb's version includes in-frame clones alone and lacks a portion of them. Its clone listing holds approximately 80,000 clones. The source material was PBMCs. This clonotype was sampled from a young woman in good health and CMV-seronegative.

CDR3 sequence: CASLSHSGNTIYF. The CDR3 nucleotides read TGTGCCAGTCTGTCACACTCTGGAAACACCATATATTTT. The chain joins TRBV19 to TRBJ1-3, with no clear D. This CDR3 contains 13 residues. V was cut by 8 bases and J by 0 bases, with 8 bases left in between. Germline V gene lookup returns CDR1 LNHDA and CDR2 SQIVND (reference sequence).